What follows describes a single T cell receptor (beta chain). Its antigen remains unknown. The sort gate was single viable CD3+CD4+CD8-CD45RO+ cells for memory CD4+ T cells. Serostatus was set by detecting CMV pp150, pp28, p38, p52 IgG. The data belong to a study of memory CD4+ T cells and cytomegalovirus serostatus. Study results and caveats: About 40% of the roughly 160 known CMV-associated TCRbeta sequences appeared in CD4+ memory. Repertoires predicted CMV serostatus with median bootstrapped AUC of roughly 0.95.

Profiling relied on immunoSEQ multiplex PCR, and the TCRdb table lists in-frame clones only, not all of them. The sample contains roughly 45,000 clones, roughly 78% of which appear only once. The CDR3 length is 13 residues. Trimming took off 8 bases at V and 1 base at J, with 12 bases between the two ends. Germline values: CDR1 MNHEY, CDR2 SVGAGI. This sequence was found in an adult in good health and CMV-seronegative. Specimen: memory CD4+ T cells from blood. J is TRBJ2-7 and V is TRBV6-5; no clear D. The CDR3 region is CASGDSASYEQYF. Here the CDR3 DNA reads TGTGCCAGCGGGGATTCGGCTTCCTACGAGCAGTACTTC.